The entry below gives a single T cell receptor beta chain sequence along with its context. Its specificity is not known. TCRdb analysed the RT-PCR reads with MiXCR anew, one entry per CDR3 protein. The sample has under 850,000 distinct CDR3 sequences, around 18% seen once. The V gene's germline CDR1 is GTSNPN and CDR2 SVGIG (reference sequence). The V end lost 3 bases, the J end lost 8 bases, and 13 bases lay between the germline ends. The CDR3 spans 13 residues. The sample originates from a study of response to subunit inactivated influenza vaccine. Study observations and caveats: Authors suggested few new T cells are recruited by each seasonal influenza vaccination.

Sequenced material: PBMCs from blood, taken 5 days after vaccination. The chain is built from TRBV30 and TRBJ1-4, with no clear D. The TCR was taken from a man aged 50 or older who received an inactivated influenza vaccine. This CDR3 is CAWRGRVKEKLFF. The CDR3 DNA sequence: TGTGCCTGGAGGGGTAGAGTCAAGGAAAAACTGTTTTTT.